Listed below are T cell receptor beta chains from one sample, sequenced in a study of shared clonotypes between healthy human individuals. Using immunoSEQ multiplex PCR, the repertoire was profiled, and TCRdb retains in-frame clones only, with some absent. The sample lists some 600,000 clones; around 96% were seen once. The specimen was naive CD8+ T cells sorted from blood. These receptors all stem from a woman in her 30s in good health. The CDR3 runs from the conserved cysteine through the conserved F or W. The D gene is left open where the match is weak. Size values are once, few and many counts, or a class for expanded clones, and some rows have none.

clone_size	v_call	d_call	j_call	cdr3_nt	cdr3_aa
once	TRBV15	.	TRBJ2-5	TGTGCCACCAGCAGAGGTACGAGCCAAGAGACCCAGTACTTC	CATSRGTSQETQYF
.	TRBV6-6	.	TRBJ2-1	TGTGCCAGCAGTCCCTCGTCCAGCGAGCAGTTCTTC	CASSPSSSEQFF
.	TRBV10-3	.	TRBJ1-2	TGTGCCATCAGTGAGGGGGTACTTCTCTATGGCTACACCTTC	CAISEGVLLYGYTF
.	TRBV28	TRBD2	TRBJ2-2	TGTGCCAGCAGTCCCATTATGCTGCGGGAGGTCCCCGGGGAGCTGTTTTTT	CASSPIMLREVPGELFF
.	TRBV10-3	.	TRBJ1-1	TGTGCCATCAGTGAGTCGATCTACAGGAAGAACACTGAAGCTTTCTTT	CAISESIYRKNTEAFF
.	TRBV14	TRBD2	TRBJ2-7	TGTGCCAGCAGCCCTCAACTAGCGGGTGAATTCTACGAGCAGTACTTC	CASSPQLAGEFYEQYF
.	TRBV9	.	TRBJ2-7	TGTGCCAGCAGCGTAGGGGGGACGAGCTCCTACGAGCAGTACTTC	CASSVGGTSSYEQYF
.	TRBV28	.	TRBJ1-1	TGTGCCAGCAGTTTATCGAGCAGGAACACTGAAGCTTTCTTT	CASSLSSRNTEAFF
once	TRBV14	TRBD2	TRBJ2-1	TGTGCCAGCAGCCAAGATTACCTAGCGGGCCACAATGAGCAGTTCTTC	CASSQDYLAGHNEQFF
.	TRBV12-5	.	TRBJ2-1	TGTGCTAGTGCCAATAGACATCTGGGGGAGCAGTTCTTC	CASANRHLGEQFF
.	TRBV2	.	TRBJ1-1	TGTGCCAGCGTTACGAACACTGAAGCTTTCTTT	CASVTNTEAFF
.	TRBV4-1	.	TRBJ2-3	TGCGCCAGCAGCCAAGATGGGGGCGCCCCAAAAGATACGCAGTATTTT	CASSQDGGAPKDTQYF
.	TRBV7-9	TRBD1	TRBJ2-7	TGTGCCAGCAGCTCGACAGGGCTCGAGCAGTACTTC	CASSSTGLEQYF
.	TRBV4-2	.	TRBJ2-7	TGTGCCAGCAGCCAAGATCTCCTCTCCTACGAGCAGTACTTC	CASSQDLLSYEQYF
once	TRBV5-8	.	TRBJ2-1	TGTGCCAGCAGCTTGGGTGGGGGGCTGTACAATGAGCAGTTCTTC	CASSLGGGLYNEQFF
.	TRBV30	.	TRBJ2-7	TGTGCCTGGAGACGGGGGGCGTCCTACGAGCAGTACTTC	CAWRRGASYEQYF
few	TRBV19	.	TRBJ2-3	TGTGCCAGTACCATGGGGTACACAGATACGCAGTATTTT	CASTMGYTDTQYF
.	TRBV27	TRBD1	TRBJ1-1	TGTGCCAGCAGCTATTATAAGGGGGCGAGCACTGAAGCTTTCTTT	CASSYYKGASTEAFF
.	TRBV9	.	TRBJ1-4	TGTGCCAGCAGCGTGGGAGACAGGAGCGGAGAAAAACTGTTTTTT	CASSVGDRSGEKLFF
.	TRBV11-2	.	TRBJ2-2	TGTGCCAGCAGCTTAGATCTAGGACTGCCCGGGGAGCTGTTTTTT	CASSLDLGLPGELFF
.	TRBV5-8	.	TRBJ2-2	TGTGCCAGCAGCTTGGCCAGGCGGGGGAACACCGGGGAGCTGTTTTTT	CASSLARRGNTGELFF
.	TRBV13	.	TRBJ2-7	TGTGCCAGCAGCTTAGTCAGCTCCTACGAGCAGTACTTC	CASSLVSSYEQYF
.	TRBV5-6	.	TRBJ2-7	TGTGCCAGCAGCTTGGATGGGGAACCCGACTACGAGCAGTACTTC	CASSLDGEPDYEQYF
.	TRBV19	.	TRBJ2-3	TGTGCCAGTAGTATGGAGAGAGGGGAGAGCACAGATACGCAGTATTTT	CASSMERGESTDTQYF
.	TRBV20-1	.	TRBJ2-7	TGCAGTGCTAGGGAGAACGAGCAGTACTTC	CSARENEQYF
.	TRBV27	.	TRBJ2-7	TGTGCCAGCAGCCGGGACGGAGACCTGTACTACGAGCAGTACTTC	CASSRDGDLYYEQYF
.	TRBV14	.	TRBJ2-7	TGTGCCAGCAGCCAAGGTGGTGGTTTGGGGTACGAGCAGTACTTC	CASSQGGGLGYEQYF